Below, 26 T cell receptor beta chains from the same sample are listed, as sequenced in a study of blood T cells in healthy people across ages. Primers used in a second PCR of roughly 6 to 11 cycles were a sample-barcoded 5' primer and a J-beta primer mix. Using its own MiXCR run on the 5' RACE reads, TCRdb lists one record per CDR3 protein. Here the sample spans roughly 700,000 distinct CDR3 sequences, around half being singletons. Sequenced sample: blood. The origin of the receptors is a woman aged 60 to 75 in good health.

This clonotype occurred a few times. The chain employs TRBV3-1 and TRBJ2-4, with TRBD2 identical over 9 bases. The J segment lost 8 bases and the V segment lost 3 bases, leaving 8 bases of the junction unmatched. The CDR3 length is 15 residues. Per the germline V gene, CDR1 is LGHDT and CDR2 is YNNKEL (reference sequence). Written as DNA, the CDR3 is TGTGCCAGCAGCCAGGTAGCGGGAGTTGGAGACATTCAGTACTTC. Translated: CASSQVAGVGDIQYF.

The chain has TRBV5-1 and TRBJ1-2, with 11 positions matching TRBD1. The ends lost 3 bases at V and 10 bases at J; junction bases unmatched: 11. Germline loops: CDR1 SGHRS, CDR2 YFSETQ. CDR3 size: 15 residues. This CDR3 is CASSSAGDRGLDYTF. In DNA, the CDR3 is TGCGCCAGCAGCTCCGCAGGGGACAGGGGGTTGGACTACACCTTC.

J is TRBJ2-3 and V is TRBV7-2; D is unclear. CDR1 is SGHTA and CDR2 is FQGNSA in the germline V gene. V was cut by 5 bases and J by 2 bases, with 17 bases left in between. CDR3 size: 16 residues. CDR3 sequence (DNA): TGTGCCAGCAGCCCCATAGGGCTCTTCCCCACAGATACGCAGTATTTT. Translated, it gives CASSPIGLFPTDTQYF.

Note on this clonotype: This could be a read error, since a much larger clone is one nucleotide away. The rearrangement joins TRBV29-1 to TRBJ2-7, with TRBD2 identical over 13 bases. The CDR3 sequence is 15 residues long. V was pared by 7 bases and J by 5 bases, with 11 bases of the junction left unmatched. Germline values: CDR1 SQVTM, CDR2 ANQGSEA. The CDR3 DNA is TGCAGCGCTAGAAAACCCGGACTAGCGGGGGACGAGCAGTACTTC. As protein: CSARKPGLAGDEQYF.

This clonotype was recorded a few times. The rearrangement links TRBV29-1 to TRBJ2-1, with D perhaps matching TRBD1 or TRBD2 (5 bases each). Deletions cut 6 bases from V and 9 bases from J, with 15 bases between. The CDR3 covers 12 residues. In germline, CDR1 is SQVTM, CDR2 ANQGSEA. The CDR3 spells CSVHPGDGEQFF. CDR3 bases: TGCAGCGTCCATCCCGGGGACGGTGAGCAGTTCTTC.

In its sample, this clonotype was seen many times. The chain recombines TRBV7-2 with TRBJ2-7, with a tentative D call TRBD2 (6 bases). The V gene's germline CDR1 is SGHTA and CDR2 FQGNSA. V was cut by 3 bases and J by 0 bases, with 30 bases left in between. The CDR3 is 21 amino acids. This CDR3 is CASSFDGVGRRRAPSSYEQYF. CDR3 sequence (DNA): TGTGCCAGCAGCTTTGACGGGGTAGGCCGGCGGAGGGCACCCTCCTCCTACGAGCAGTACTTC.

The V gene is TRBV28, the J gene TRBJ1-6, with D possibly being TRBD1 (5 bases). Germline loops: CDR1 MDHEN, CDR2 SYDVKM. V gave up 5 bases and J gave up 10 bases, with 15 bases separating them. The length of the CDR3 is 14 residues. This CDR3 reads CASSPTGGYSPLHF. In DNA, the CDR3 is TGTGCCAGCAGTCCAACAGGAGGCTACTCACCCCTCCACTTT.

The chain links TRBV25-1 to TRBJ1-6, with D tentatively TRBD1 (5 bases). The CDR3 has 15 amino acids. Trimming shortened V by 6 bases and J by 5 bases, and 14 bases separated the two germline ends. Per the germline V gene, CDR1 is MGHDK and CDR2 is SYGVNS. The DNA for the CDR3 is TGTGCCAGCAGACGGGACGACTTCCATAATTCACCCCTCCACTTT. It translates to CASRRDDFHNSPLHF.

For this clonotype: Just one base apart from a much larger clone, this may be a read error. V usage is TRBV4-3 and J usage is TRBJ2-7; 8 bases align to TRBD2. Germline V gene sequence: CDR1 LGHNA, CDR2 YSLEER. The CDR3 length is 17 residues. The CDR3 DNA reads as TGCGCCAGCGGCCAAGAATCGGGACTAGTCGGGTCCTACGAGCAGTACTTC. The encoded protein is CASGQESGLVGSYEQYF.

This clonotype was recorded only once. V and J are TRBV24-1 and TRBJ2-5, with 8 bases matching TRBD2. J gave up 4 bases and V 10 bases, and 13 bases lay outside the gene matches. This CDR3 comprises 15 residues. Germline loops: CDR1 KGHDR, CDR2 SFDVKD. The CDR3 DNA is TGTGCCACATCAGACCCCCGGGAGGGGGGAGAGACCCAGTACTTC. Amino acids: CATSDPREGGETQYF.

This rearrangement joins TRBV9 to TRBJ2-4, with D perhaps being TRBD1 or TRBD2 (5 bases each). Germline loops: CDR1 SGDLS, CDR2 YYNGEE. The V gene lost 2 bases and the J gene lost 13 bases, with 25 bases spanning the gap. This CDR3 region has 16 residues. CDR3 coding DNA: TGTGCCAGCAGCGTGGGGACCCAGGTGGTTAGCAATGAGCAGTACTTC. This gives the protein CASSVGTQVVSNEQYF. The variable domain in full, completed from reference TRBV9 and TRBJ2-4, reads DSGVTQTPKHLITATGQRVTLRCSPRSGDLSVYWYQQSLDQGLQFLIQYYNGEERAKGNILERFSAQQFPDLHSELNLSSLELGDSALYFCASSVGTQVVSNEQYFGAGTRLSVL.

This clonotype was observed at least ten times. The V call is TRBV2, the J call TRBJ2-7; no definite D call. Trimming left V 0 bases short and J 3 bases short, with 21 bases between. There are 18 residues in the CDR3. The germline gives CDR1 SNHLY, CDR2 FYNNEI. CDR3 bases: TGTGCCAGCAGTGAAGCGCGTCAGTTGAGCAATAAAGACTACGAGCAGTACTTC. As protein: CASSEARQLSNKDYEQYF.

J is TRBJ1-4 and V is TRBV2; D gene ambiguous. V lost 7 bases to trimming and J lost 4 bases, with 10 bases between them. This CDR3 region has 13 residues. Germline V CDR1 and CDR2: SNHLY, FYNNEI. As DNA, the CDR3 is TGTGCCAGCACCCGAGAGGTTAATGAAAAACTGTTTTTT. Its translation: CASTREVNEKLFF.

The chain recombines TRBV20-1 with TRBJ2-1; D perhaps matches TRBD2 (5 bases). The ends were cut back, 6 bases at V and 0 bases at J, with 12 bases in the middle. The germline gives CDR1 DFQATT, CDR2 SNEGSKA (reference sequence). The CDR3 extends over 14 amino acids. CDR3 sequence: CSARRALSYNEQFF. In DNA, the CDR3 is TGCAGTGCGAGGCGGGCCCTCTCCTACAATGAGCAGTTCTTC.

This chain connects TRBV13 to TRBJ2-3, with 11 bases aligning to TRBD2. V shed 4 bases, J shed 5 bases, and the junction held 8 bases outside the gene matches. The CDR3 loop spans 16 amino acids. Germline V gives CDR1 PRHDT, CDR2 FYEKMQ (reference sequence). CDR3 residues: CASSSTSGRFVDTQYF. The CDR3 coding sequence is TGTGCCAGCAGCTCAACTAGCGGGAGATTTGTAGATACGCAGTATTTT.

J is TRBJ2-5 and V is TRBV29-1; D possibly corresponds to TRBD2 (5 bases). Deletions cut 4 bases from V and 4 bases from J, with 13 bases between. CDR3 length: 13 amino acids. CDR1 is SQVTM, CDR2 ANQGSEA, per germline. CDR3 residues: CSVGGGFGETQYF. The CDR3 region has the DNA TGCAGCGTTGGTGGCGGGTTTGGAGAGACCCAGTACTTC.

This sequence joins TRBV15 and TRBJ2-3, with D maybe TRBD1 (5 bases). Germline-derived CDR1 and CDR2 are LNHNV and YYDKDF (reference sequence). Trimming took 4 bases from V and 4 from J, leaving 18 bases between them. The CDR3 has 16 residues. The CDR3 region has the DNA TGTGCCACCAGCACGCCCTTAGGGGCGGCGCCAGATACGCAGTATTTT. Protein: CATSTPLGAAPDTQYF.

The chain joins TRBV7-2 to TRBJ2-2; no reliable D call. Germline CDR1 and CDR2: SGHTA and FQGNSA. The V and J ends lost 2 bases and 7 bases respectively, with 14 bases between them. The CDR3 is 15 amino acids. Here the CDR3 reads CASSLSRGRYGELFF. The CDR3 nucleotides are TGTGCCAGCAGCTTAAGTCGAGGCCGCTACGGGGAGCTGTTTTTT.

The V call is TRBV7-2, the J call TRBJ2-1; D perhaps matches TRBD1 (5 bases). CDR1 is SGHTA and CDR2 is FQGNSA in the germline V gene. V was cut by 3 bases and J by 5 bases, with 11 bases left in between. The CDR3 length is 14 residues. This chain's CDR3 is CASSFTRTNNEQFF. The CDR3 DNA reads TGTGCCAGCAGCTTTACGAGGACAAACAATGAGCAGTTCTTC.

V is TRBV13 and J is TRBJ2-3; 8 bases line up with TRBD1. Per the germline V gene, CDR1 is PRHDT and CDR2 is FYEKMQ (reference sequence). This CDR3 spans 15 amino acids. V shed 5 bases, J shed 5 bases, and the junction held 9 bases outside the gene matches. CDR3 in DNA: TGTGCCAGCAGCCTCCGGGACAGGACCGAAGATACGCAGTATTTT. This gives the protein CASSLRDRTEDTQYF.

The sample holds one count of this clonotype. DNA of the CDR3: TGTGCCAGCAGCTACGGACAGGGAATGGGAAACTATGGCTACACCTTC. Residues: CASSYGQGMGNYGYTF. The chain has TRBV6-2 or TRBV6-3 and TRBJ1-2; 8 positions match TRBD1. In germline, CDR1 is MNHEY, CDR2 SVGEGT. Trimming at V came to 6 bases and at J to 2 bases, leaving 11 bases not matched to a gene. CDR3 size: 16 residues.

In its sample, this clonotype was seen a few times. The chain joins TRBV2 to TRBJ2-1; 10 nucleotides align to TRBD1. The CDR3 runs to 17 residues. The germline V gene has CDR1 SNHLY and CDR2 FYNNEI. V lost 6 bases to trimming and J lost 6 bases; unmatched junction nucleotides: 14. CDR3 coding DNA: TGTGCCAGCAGACAATTTAAACCGGGACAGGGGTTCAATGAGCAGTTCTTC. Translation: CASRQFKPGQGFNEQFF.

This clonotype was detected only a few times. The V gene is TRBV27, the J gene TRBJ2-1, with D perhaps matching TRBD2 (5 bases). V gave up 6 bases and J gave up 0 bases, with 12 bases separating them. The length of the CDR3 is 15 residues. Germline lookup yields CDR1 MNHEY and CDR2 SMNVEV (reference sequence). CDR3 amino acids: CASRPGFSSYNEQFF. Here the CDR3 DNA reads TGTGCCAGCAGACCGGGGTTCAGCTCCTACAATGAGCAGTTCTTC.

This clonotype was detected a few times. The chain has TRBV20-1 and TRBJ2-3; 8 positions match TRBD2. The V segment lost 0 bases and the J segment 4 bases; nucleotides outside the gene matches: 12. The CDR3 is 17 amino acids. Germline CDR1 reads DFQATT; CDR2 reads SNEGSKA (reference sequence). The CDR3 nucleotides are TGCAGTGCTAGAGATAGGTGGCAGCGGGAGAAAGCAGATACGCAGTATTTT. This gives the protein CSARDRWQREKADTQYF.

The V and J genes are TRBV27 and TRBJ2-1, with D perhaps TRBD2 (6 bases). The CDR3 loop spans 14 amino acids. V lost 5 bases, J lost 6 bases, and 14 bases lay in between. Germline assignment: CDR1 MNHEY and CDR2 SMNVEV (reference sequence). The CDR3, as DNA: TGTGCCAGCAGTCTGGGACTCCTTTCCAATGAGCAGTTCTTC. Protein: CASSLGLLSNEQFF.

The chain joins TRBV24-1 to TRBJ2-7, with 7 bases aligning to TRBD1. Per germline, CDR1 KGHDR and CDR2 SFDVKD. This CDR3 is built from 13 residues. The V gene end was trimmed by 6 bases and the J gene end by 6 bases; junction bases not matched to a gene: 7. CDR3 sequence reads: CATSRFGTAEQYF. The CDR3 nucleotides are TGTGCCACCAGTCGATTCGGGACAGCCGAGCAGTACTTC.